This T cell receptor beta chain is drawn from a study of shared clonotypes between healthy human individuals. Overall study findings and caveats: Generation probabilities were higher for clonotypes shared across all four sorted-subset donors than for unshared ones.

TCRdb keeps only in-frame clones here, not all; method: immunoSEQ multiplex PCR. The sample has over 2,000,000 clones; 93% are singletons. CDR1 and CDR2 from the germline V gene are SNHLY and FYNNEI. This CDR3 spans 14 amino acids. Trimming took 5 bases from V and 3 from J, leaving 8 bases between them. CD45RO negativity and positive selection for CCR7 defined naive CD8 cells, a population that excluded terminally differentiated effector memory CD45RA+ cells. Note on this clone: The antigen remains undetermined.

The sequenced sample was naive CD8+ T cells from PBMCs. The genes are TRBV2 and TRBJ2-6; TRBD1 is a possible D gene (6 bases). The TCR sequence derives from a man aged 18 to 35 in good health. Some clones in this sample may be carry-over from other donors' samples. The CDR3 sequence is CASSTGFGANVLTF. For the CDR3, the DNA is TGTGCCAGCAGTACAGGGTTTGGGGCCAACGTCCTGACTTTC.